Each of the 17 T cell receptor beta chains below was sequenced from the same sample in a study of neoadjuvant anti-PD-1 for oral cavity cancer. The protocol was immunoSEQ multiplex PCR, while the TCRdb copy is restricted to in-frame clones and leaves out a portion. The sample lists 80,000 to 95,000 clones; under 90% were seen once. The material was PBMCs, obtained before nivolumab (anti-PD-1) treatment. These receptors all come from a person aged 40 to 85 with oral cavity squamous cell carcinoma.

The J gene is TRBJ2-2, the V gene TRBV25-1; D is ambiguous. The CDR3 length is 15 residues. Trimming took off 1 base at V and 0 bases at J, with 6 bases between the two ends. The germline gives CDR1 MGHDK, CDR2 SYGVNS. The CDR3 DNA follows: TGTGCCAGCAGTGAATTACTGTCGAACACCGGGGAGCTGTTTTTT. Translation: CASSELLSNTGELFF.

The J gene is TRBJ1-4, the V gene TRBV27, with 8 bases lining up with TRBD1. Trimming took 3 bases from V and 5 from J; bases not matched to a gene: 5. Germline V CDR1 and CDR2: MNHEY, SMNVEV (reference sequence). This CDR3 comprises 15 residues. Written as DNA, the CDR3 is TGTGCCAGCAGTTTGGGGGGACAGGTCAATGAAAAACTGTTTTTT. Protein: CASSLGGQVNEKLFF.

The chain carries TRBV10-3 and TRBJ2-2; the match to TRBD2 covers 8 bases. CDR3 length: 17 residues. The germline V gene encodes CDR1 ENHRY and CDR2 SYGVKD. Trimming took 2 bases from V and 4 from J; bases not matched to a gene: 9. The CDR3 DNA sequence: TGTGCCATCAGTGAGCCGAATAGCGGGACGGCCACCGGGGAGCTGTTTTTT. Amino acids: CAISEPNSGTATGELFF.

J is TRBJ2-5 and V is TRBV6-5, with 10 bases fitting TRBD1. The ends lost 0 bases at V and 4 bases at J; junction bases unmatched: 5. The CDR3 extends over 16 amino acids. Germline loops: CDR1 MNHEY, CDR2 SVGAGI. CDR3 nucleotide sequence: TGTGCCAGCAGTTACTCGACAGGGGGCGCGGGAGAGACCCAGTACTTC. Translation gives CASSYSTGGAGETQYF.

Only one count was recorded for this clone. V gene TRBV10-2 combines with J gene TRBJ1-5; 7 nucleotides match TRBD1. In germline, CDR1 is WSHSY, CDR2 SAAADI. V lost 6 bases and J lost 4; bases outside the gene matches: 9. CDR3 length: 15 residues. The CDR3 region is CASSATGAPNQPQHF. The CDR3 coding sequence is TGCGCCAGCAGCGCTACAGGGGCCCCAAATCAGCCCCAGCATTTT.

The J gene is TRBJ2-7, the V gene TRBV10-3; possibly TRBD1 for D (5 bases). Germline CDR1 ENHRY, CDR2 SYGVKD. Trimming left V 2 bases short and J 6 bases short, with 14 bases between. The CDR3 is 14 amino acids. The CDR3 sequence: CAISEGASLREQYF. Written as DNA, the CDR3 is TGTGCCATCAGTGAGGGGGCGAGCCTCCGCGAGCAGTACTTC.

The DNA of the CDR3 is TGTGCCAGCAGTCACCCGGGACTAGCGGGAGGGAATGAGCAGTTCTTC. It is translated as CASSHPGLAGGNEQFF. The chain recombines TRBV25-1 with TRBJ2-1, with TRBD2 matching 16 bases. The CDR3 is 16 amino acids. The ends lost 5 bases at V and 7 bases at J; junction bases unmatched: 5. Germline V CDR1 and CDR2: MGHDK, SYGVNS.

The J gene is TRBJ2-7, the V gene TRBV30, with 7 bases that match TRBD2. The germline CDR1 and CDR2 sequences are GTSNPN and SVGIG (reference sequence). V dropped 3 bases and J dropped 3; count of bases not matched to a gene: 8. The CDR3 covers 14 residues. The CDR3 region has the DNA TGTGCCTGGAGGCCCTTGGGAGGGAGCTACGAGCAGTACTTC. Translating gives CAWRPLGGSYEQYF.

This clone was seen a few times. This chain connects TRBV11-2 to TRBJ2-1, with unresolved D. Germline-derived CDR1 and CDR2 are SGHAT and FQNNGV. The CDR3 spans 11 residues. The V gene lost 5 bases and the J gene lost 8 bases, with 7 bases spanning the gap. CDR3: CASSPGHEQFF. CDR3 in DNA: TGTGCCAGCAGCCCCGGGCATGAGCAGTTCTTC.

The CDR3 here is CASNKPGQGVEAFF. As DNA, the CDR3 is TGTGCCAGCAACAAACCGGGACAGGGGGTAGAAGCTTTCTTT. The chain employs TRBV6-5 and TRBJ1-1; 11 bases are a match to TRBD1. Germline-derived CDR1 and CDR2 are MNHEY and SVGAGI. V trimming: 7 bases; J trimming: 8 bases; junction bases outside the gene matches: 9. The CDR3 is 14 amino acids.

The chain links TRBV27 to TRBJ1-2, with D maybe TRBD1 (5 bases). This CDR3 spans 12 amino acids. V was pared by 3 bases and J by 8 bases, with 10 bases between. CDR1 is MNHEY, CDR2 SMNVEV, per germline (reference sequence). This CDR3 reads CASSFRGLGYTF. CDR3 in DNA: TGTGCCAGCAGTTTCCGGGGGTTGGGCTACACCTTC.

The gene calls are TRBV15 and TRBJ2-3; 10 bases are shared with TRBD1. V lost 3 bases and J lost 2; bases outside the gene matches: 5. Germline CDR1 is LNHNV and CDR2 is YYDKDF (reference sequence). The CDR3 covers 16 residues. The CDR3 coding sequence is TGTGCCACCAGCAGGACAGGGGGCTGGGACACAGATACGCAGTATTTT. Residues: CATSRTGGWDTDTQYF.

In DNA, the CDR3 is TGTGCCAGCAGCCCCCAACAGGGGGCGGCTGAAAAACTGTTTTTT. Protein sequence: CASSPQQGAAEKLFF. The chain carries TRBV7-2 and TRBJ1-4; 9 bases map to TRBD1. V lost 5 bases to trimming and J lost 7 bases; unmatched junction nucleotides: 8. Germline V gene sequence: CDR1 SGHTA, CDR2 FQGNSA. The CDR3 extends over 15 amino acids. Full variable domain (remainder filled in from reference TRBV7-2 and TRBJ1-4): GAGVSQSPSNKVTEKGKDVELRCDPISGHTALYWYRQSLGQGLEFLIYFQGNSAPDKSGLPSDRFSAERTGGSVSTLTIQRTQQEDSAVYLCASSPQQGAAEKLFFGSGTQLSVL.

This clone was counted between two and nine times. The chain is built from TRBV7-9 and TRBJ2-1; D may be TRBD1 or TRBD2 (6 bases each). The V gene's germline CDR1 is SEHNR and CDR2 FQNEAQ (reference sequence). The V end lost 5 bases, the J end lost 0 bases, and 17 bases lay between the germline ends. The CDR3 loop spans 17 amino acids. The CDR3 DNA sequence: TGTGCCAGCAGCAAATTACAGGGACTCAGCTCCTACAATGAGCAGTTCTTC. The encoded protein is CASSKLQGLSSYNEQFF.

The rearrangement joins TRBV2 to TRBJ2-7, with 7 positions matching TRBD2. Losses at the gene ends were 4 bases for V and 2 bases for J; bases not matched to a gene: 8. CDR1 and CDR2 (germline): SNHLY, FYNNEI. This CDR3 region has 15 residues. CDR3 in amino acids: CASSVGGSGAYEQYF. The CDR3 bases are TGTGCCAGCAGTGTAGGCGGGAGCGGGGCCTACGAGCAGTACTTC.

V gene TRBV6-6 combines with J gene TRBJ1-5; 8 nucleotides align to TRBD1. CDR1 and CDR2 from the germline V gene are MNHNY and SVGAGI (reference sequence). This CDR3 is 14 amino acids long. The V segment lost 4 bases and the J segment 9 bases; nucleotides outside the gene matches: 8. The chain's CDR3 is CASSSRDRIGPQHF. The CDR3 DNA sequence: TGTGCCAGCAGTTCCCGGGACAGGATTGGGCCCCAGCATTTT.

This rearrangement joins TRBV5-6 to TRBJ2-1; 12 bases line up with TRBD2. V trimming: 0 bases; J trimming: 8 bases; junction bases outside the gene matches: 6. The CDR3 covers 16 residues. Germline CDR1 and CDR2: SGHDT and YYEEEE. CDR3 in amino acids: CASSLERTSGTDEQFF. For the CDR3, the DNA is TGTGCCAGCAGCTTGGAGAGGACTAGCGGGACCGATGAGCAGTTCTTC.